A single T cell receptor beta chain is shown here with its context. Its antigen remains unknown. The assay was immunoSEQ multiplex PCR, and TCRdb's table has in-frame clones only and misses some. Of about 69,000 clones in the sample, about four fifths were seen once. The sample belongs to a study of OX40 agonist ivuxolimab in advanced cancers. Study-level information: A partial response was reached by three patients: one with hepatocellular carcinoma and two with cutaneous melanoma. Points from the study as a whole: Expanded clones were, on average, more numerous among CD8+ T cells than CD4+.

The CDR3 sequence is 15 residues long. Germline V gene lookup returns CDR1 MNHEY and CDR2 SVGAGI. V was clipped by 6 bases and J by 4 bases; unmatched bases: 4. V usage is TRBV6-5 and J usage is TRBJ2-2; 11 positions agree with TRBD1. The source is an adult with an advanced solid tumor such as melanoma, head and neck, liver or kidney cancer. The source was CD4+ or CD8+ T cells sorted from blood, collected in a trial of the OX40 agonist ivuxolimab. The CDR3 region has the DNA TGTGCCAGCAGCTCCGGGACAGGGGGCACCGGGGAGCTGTTTTTT. Translation gives CASSSGTGGTGELFF.